This record covers a single T cell receptor (beta chain). Its antigen is still unknown. Other nucleotide sequences in the sample specify the same CDR3. Trimming took off 1 base at V and 0 bases at J, with 8 bases between the two ends. The CDR3 totals 15 residues. Looked up from germline, CDR1 is SGHDT and CDR2 is YYEEEE. This record comes from a study of cytomegalovirus exposure and HLA in healthy donors. Whole-study context: Among the approximately 430 donors who were genotyped, approximately 76% fell in the genetic ancestry cluster that is associated with self-reported Caucasian donors. Notes on the study in general: Cytomegalovirus-associated status was assigned to some 160 TCR beta chains.

The PCR was carried out with 60 Vbeta primers and 13 Jbeta primers. Repertoires were generated with immunoSEQ multiplex PCR, while TCRdb's copy carries only in-frame clones and drops some. The table includes about 190,000 clones, about 85% detected once. The chain recombines TRBV5-6 with TRBJ1-5; unclear D gene. This clonotype was obtained from a middle-aged man in good health and CMV-seronegative. The sequenced sample consisted of PBMCs. Written as DNA, the CDR3 is TGTGCCAGCAGCTTGCGAGGGTATAGCAATCAGCCCCAGCATTTT. This translates into CASSLRGYSNQPQHF.